The rows below give T cell receptor beta chains drawn from one sample of a study of T-cell reconstitution after alpha-beta-depleted transplantation in children. TCRdb reanalysed the PCR reads using MiXCR and keeps one entry per CDR3 protein. The sample includes 600,000 to 800,000 distinct CDR3 sequences, 10% to 15% of them seen just once. This sample comprised PBMCs, obtained before TCRalphabeta/CD19-depleted stem cell transplant. The receptor source for this set is a girl aged 2 to 10 with congenital amegakaryocytic thrombocytopenia, due to receive a stem cell transplant. The CDR3 runs from the conserved cysteine through the conserved F or W. A D gene is named only where the DNA matches it firmly. Not all rows give a size; the values are once, few, many and, for expanded clones, a class.

TRBJ1-2 | TRBD1 | many | TRBV29-1 | CSVDSGGGGYTF | TGCAGCGTTGATTCAGGGGGAGGTGGCTACACCTTC
TRBJ2-3 | . | many | TRBV5-1 | CASSSRDVITDTQYF | TGCGCCAGCAGCTCCCGGGACGTCATCACAGATACGCAGTATTTT
TRBJ1-1 | . | few | TRBV19 | CASSTHSLGDTEAFF | TGTGCCAGTAGTACCCACTCATTGGGGGACACTGAAGCTTTCTTT
TRBJ2-7 | TRBD2 | once | TRBV2 | CASIPTSVIYYEQYF | TGTGCCAGCATTCCGACTAGCGTCATCTACTACGAGCAGTACTTC
TRBJ2-7 | TRBD2 | many | TRBV5-5 | CASSLIAGTYEQYF | TGTGCCAGCAGCTTGATAGCGGGAACCTACGAGCAGTACTTC
TRBJ2-7 | . | many | TRBV29-1 | CSVEVQGNPDEQYF | TGCAGCGTTGAGGTACAGGGAAATCCCGACGAGCAGTACTTC
TRBJ2-1 | TRBD2 | . | TRBV29-1 | CSVRTSGTEQFF | TGCAGCGTCCGGACTAGCGGGACCGAGCAGTTCTTC
TRBJ1-3 | . | few | TRBV20-1 | CSARDVPDSGNTIYF | TGCAGTGCTAGAGATGTTCCCGACTCTGGAAACACCATATATTTT
TRBJ2-1 | TRBD1 | many | TRBV12-3/TRBV12-4 | CASSWWDSSYNEQFF | TGTGCCAGCAGTTGGTGGGACAGCTCCTACAATGAGCAGTTCTTC
TRBJ2-1 | TRBD2 | few | TRBV30 | CAWSVRAGGLNEQFF | TGTGCCTGGAGTGTACGAGCGGGAGGTTTAAATGAGCAGTTCTTC
TRBJ2-3 | TRBD2 | . | TRBV20-1 | CSARGGTSGSRADTQYF | TGCAGTGCTAGAGGCGGGACTAGCGGGTCCAGGGCAGATACGCAGTATTTT
TRBJ2-1 | TRBD2 | many | TRBV20-1 | CSATGTSGLNEQFF | TGCAGTGCTACCGGGACTAGTGGATTAAATGAGCAGTTCTTC
TRBJ2-7 | . | few | TRBV11-2 | CASSLGRGEQYF | TGTGCCAGCAGCTTAGGGCGAGGCGAGCAGTACTTC
TRBJ1-1 | . | . | TRBV20-1 | CSAKGELVTEAFF | TGCAGTGCTAAGGGGGAATTGGTCACTGAAGCTTTCTTT
TRBJ2-3 | . | few | TRBV7-8 | CASSLPPGSGTTDTQYF | TGTGCCAGCAGCTTACCACCAGGGAGCGGGACAACAGATACGCAGTATTTT
TRBJ1-2 | . | . | TRBV2 | CVRKGVNYGYTF | TGTGTTCGCAAGGGGGTTAACTATGGCTACACCTTC
TRBJ2-1 | . | . | TRBV7-6 | CASSLGSTLNEQFF | TGTGCCAGCAGCTTAGGTTCGACACTCAATGAGCAGTTCTTC
TRBJ2-1 | TRBD2 | many | TRBV7-6 | CASSLWGGSSYNEQFF | TGTGCCAGCAGCTTATGGGGGGGGAGCTCCTACAATGAGCAGTTCTTC
TRBJ2-7 | . | . | TRBV21-1 | CASSKMGGTERCEQYF | TGTGCCAGCAGCAAAATGGGAGGGACAGAGAGATGCGAGCAGTACTTC
TRBJ2-5 | TRBD2 | few | TRBV6-1 | CASKLAGYQETQYF | TGTGCCAGCAAGCTAGCGGGATACCAAGAGACCCAGTACTTC
TRBJ2-1 | . | few | TRBV7-6 | CASSLVASPYNEQFF | TGTGCCAGCAGCTTAGTCGCAAGCCCCTACAATGAGCAGTTCTTC
TRBJ1-6 | TRBD1 | many | TRBV5-1 | CASSLETGQNSPLHF | TGCGCCAGCAGCTTGGAAACGGGACAGAATTCACCCCTCCACTTT
TRBJ2-1 | TRBD2 | many | TRBV7-9 | CASSLRLAAHNEQFF | TGTGCCAGCAGCTTACGACTAGCGGCCCACAATGAGCAGTTCTTC
TRBJ2-7 | . | many | TRBV20-1 | CSARRQSTYEQYF | TGCAGTGCTCGAAGACAGAGTACCTACGAGCAGTACTTC
TRBJ2-2 | . | many | TRBV10-3 | CAISDRGTSNTGELFF | TGTGCCATCAGTGATAGAGGGACATCGAACACCGGGGAGCTGTTTTTT
TRBJ2-5 | . | many | TRBV6-1 | CASSRDTGGRETQYF | TGTGCCAGCAGCCGGGACACCGGAGGTCGAGAGACCCAGTACTTC
TRBJ2-7 | . | . | TRBV29-1 | CRVVIGYEQYF | TGCAGGGTGGTGATTGGCTACGAGCAGTACTTC
TRBJ1-1 | . | . | TRBV7-2 | CASSLEGVMNTEAFF | TGTGCCAGCAGCTTAGAGGGAGTTATGAACACTGAAGCTTTCTTT
TRBJ2-5 | TRBD2 | . | TRBV20-1 | CSARDSGLAGGLVETQYF | TGCAGTGCTAGAGATTCAGGGCTAGCGGGAGGGCTAGTCGAGACCCAGTACTTC
TRBJ1-2 | TRBD1 | . | TRBV27 | CASKQGQGYGYTF | TGTGCCAGCAAACAGGGACAGGGTTATGGCTACACCTTC
TRBJ1-5 | . | many | TRBV6-5 | CASSYSSRNQPQHF | TGTGCCAGCAGTTACTCCAGCCGGAATCAGCCCCAGCATTTT
TRBJ2-1 | TRBD2 | few | TRBV7-8 | CASRREGLYNEQFF | TGTGCCAGCAGAAGGGAGGGCCTCTACAATGAGCAGTTCTTC
TRBJ2-7 | . | many | TRBV20-1 | CSARDGGQGGWQYF | TGCAGTGCTAGAGATGGCGGGCAGGGGGGATGGCAGTACTTC
TRBJ1-2 | . | . | TRBV7-9 | CASSSDSSGGYTF | TGTGCCAGCAGCTCCGACAGCTCGGGGGGCTACACCTTC
TRBJ2-7 | . | few | TRBV3-1 | CASSLRDKTYEQYF | TGTGCCAGCAGCCTCCGGGACAAGACCTACGAGCAGTACTTC
TRBJ1-2 | . | many | TRBV7-9 | CASSFVPLGGYTF | TGTGCCAGCAGCTTTGTACCACTGGGAGGCTACACCTTC
TRBJ2-1 | TRBD2 | many | TRBV5-1 | CASSSLLAGENEQFF | TGCGCCAGCAGCTCCCTACTAGCGGGAGAAAATGAGCAGTTCTTC
TRBJ1-2 | . | many | TRBV3-1 | CASSPGRAAYGYTF | TGTGCCAGCAGCCCTGGACGGGCGGCCTATGGCTACACCTTC
TRBJ2-5 | TRBD1 | many | TRBV20-1 | CSAIRDRETRPQYF | TGCAGTGCAATCCGGGACAGGGAGACTCGTCCCCAGTACTTC
TRBJ2-7 | . | . | TRBV9 | CASSGYRDEQYF | TGTGCCAGCAGCGGGTATCGGGACGAGCAGTACTTC
TRBJ1-2 | . | many | TRBV20-1 | CSARDGTTFGYTF | TGCAGTGCTAGAGATGGGACAACCTTCGGCTACACCTTC
TRBJ1-4 | . | . | TRBV19 | CASSMRTIQEKLFF | TGTGCCAGTAGTATGCGGACCATCCAGGAAAAACTGTTTTTT
TRBJ2-2 | . | . | TRBV10-3 | CALSRGNTGELFF | TGTGCCTTATCCAGGGGGAACACCGGGGAGCTGTTTTTT
TRBJ2-3 | . | few | TRBV20-1 | CSAQRPSRSTDTQYF | TGCAGTGCCCAACGTCCCTCACGGAGCACAGATACGCAGTATTTT
TRBJ2-3 | . | few | TRBV7-6 | CASSFRGLARDTQYF | TGTGCCAGCAGCTTCCGCGGGCTAGCGCGGGATACGCAGTATTTT
TRBJ2-1 | . | . | TRBV3-1 | CASSQEAKVSYNEQFF | TGTGCCAGCAGCCAAGAAGCGAAGGTTTCCTACAATGAGCAGTTCTTC
TRBJ1-2 | . | . | TRBV5-6 | CASGGIAYTF | TGTGCCAGCGGTGGTATTGCCTACACCTTC
TRBJ1-5 | . | many | TRBV27 | CASSWGDNQPQHF | TGTGCCAGCAGTTGGGGAGATAATCAGCCCCAGCATTTT
TRBJ2-3 | TRBD2 | . | TRBV28 | CASSFGGRGQYF | TGTGCCAGCAGTTTTGGCGGGAGGGGGCAGTATTTT
TRBJ1-4 | . | . | TRBV7-8 | CASSTQGKGEKLFF | TGTGCCAGCAGCACACAAGGGAAAGGTGAAAAACTGTTTTTT
TRBJ2-1 | . | few | TRBV5-1 | CASSGEALTPTNNEQFF | TGCGCCAGCAGCGGGGAGGCCCTCACTCCGACCAACAATGAGCAGTTCTTC